Listed below are T cell receptor beta chains from one sample, sequenced in a study of T-cell reconstitution after alpha-beta-depleted transplantation in children. TCRdb independently ran MiXCR on the PCR reads; one entry per CDR3 protein. The sample contains roughly 350,000 distinct CDR3 sequences, under 20% of which appear only once. The sample was PBMCs, mostly from graft donor cells, taken 360 days after TCRalphabeta/CD19-depleted stem cell transplant. These receptors were taken from a male patient aged 2 to 10 who had a stem cell transplant for acute lymphoblastic leukemia, so the T cells may come from the graft donor. Each CDR3 is given with its conserved first and last residue. A D gene is named only where the DNA matches it firmly. The size entry is marked missing in some rows and otherwise reads once, few, many or a size class.

d_call	v_call	clone_size	j_call	cdr3_aa	cdr3_nt
TRBD2	TRBV7-6	-	TRBJ2-7	CASSHGTSRYEQYF	TGTGCCAGCAGCCACGGGACTAGTCGCTACGAGCAGTACTTC
TRBD1	TRBV3-1	few	TRBJ2-2	CASSQIGSRGQGAETGELFF	TGTGCCAGCAGCCAAATCGGGTCGCGTGGGCAGGGGGCTGAGACCGGGGAGCTGTTTTTT
-	TRBV4-3	few	TRBJ2-3	CASSQDQIEGSTDTQYF	TGCGCCAGCAGCCAAGATCAAATCGAGGGAAGCACAGATACGCAGTATTTT
-	TRBV20-1	-	TRBJ1-1	CSAQWLNTEAFF	TGCAGTGCCCAGTGGCTGAACACTGAAGCTTTCTTT
-	TRBV28	few	TRBJ2-3	CASSLWQTDTQYF	TGTGCCAGCAGTTTATGGCAGACAGATACGCAGTATTTT
-	TRBV6-2/TRBV6-3	many	TRBJ1-1	CASTQGRQNTEAFF	TGTGCCAGCACCCAAGGTCGGCAGAACACTGAAGCTTTCTTT
TRBD1	TRBV29-1	-	TRBJ2-3	CSVGDRADTQYF	TGCAGCGTTGGGGACAGGGCAGATACGCAGTATTTT
TRBD1	TRBV11-2	few	TRBJ2-1	CASSLEWIGQGPYNEQFF	TGTGCCAGCAGCTTAGAATGGATAGGACAGGGGCCTTACAATGAGCAGTTCTTC
TRBD1	TRBV7-3	-	TRBJ2-1	CASSPATGGTYNEQFF	TGTGCCAGCAGCCCGGCGACAGGGGGCACCTACAATGAGCAGTTCTTC
-	TRBV7-4	many	TRBJ1-1	CASSSIHANTEAFF	TGTGCCAGCAGCTCAATACATGCGAACACTGAAGCTTTCTTT
-	TRBV12-3/TRBV12-4	-	TRBJ2-2	CASSQHEGIWTGELFF	TGTGCCAGCAGTCAGCACGAAGGGATTTGGACCGGGGAGCTGTTTTTT
-	TRBV29-1	-	TRBJ1-1	CSVETVANTEAFF	TGCAGCGTTGAAACCGTGGCGAACACTGAAGCTTTCTTT
-	TRBV6-5	-	TRBJ1-3	CASSYSLASGNTIYF	TGTGCCAGCAGTTACTCGCTCGCCTCTGGAAACACCATATATTTT
-	TRBV5-1	many	TRBJ2-5	CASSFPSETQYF	TGCGCCAGCAGCTTCCCGAGCGAGACCCAGTACTTC
TRBD2	TRBV29-1	few	TRBJ2-5	CSVDERESLETQYF	TGCAGCGTTGATGAGCGGGAGTCTTTAGAGACCCAGTACTTC
-	TRBV28	few	TRBJ2-3	CASSTLGGIMSDTQYF	TGTGCCAGCAGTACCCTTGGGGGCATCATGTCGGATACGCAGTATTTT
-	TRBV10-3	-	TRBJ1-1	CAISGENRKGGTEAVF	TGTGCCATCAGTGGTGAGAACAGGAAGGGTGGCACTGAAGCGGTCTTT
-	TRBV11-1	many	TRBJ2-7	CASSLDTIYEQYF	TGTGCCAGCAGCTTGGACACCATATACGAGCAGTACTTC
TRBD1	TRBV7-9	many	TRBJ2-7	CASSLDRGASYEQYF	TGTGCCAGCAGCTTAGACAGGGGAGCTTCCTACGAGCAGTACTTC
-	TRBV7-8	few	TRBJ2-1	CASSLPRLGVNEQFF	TGTGCCAGCAGCTTACCAAGACTAGGAGTCAATGAGCAGTTCTTC
-	TRBV9	-	TRBJ2-3	CASTTRARGTDTQYF	TGTGCCAGCACTACCCGGGCCCGGGGCACAGATACGCAGTATTTT
-	TRBV12-3/TRBV12-4	-	TRBJ2-1	CASSFGRGSYNEQFF	TGTGCCAGCAGTTTCGGCAGGGGTTCCTACAATGAGCAGTTCTTC
-	TRBV5-1	few	TRBJ2-1	CASRVESSYNEQFF	TGCGCCAGCAGAGTGGAGAGCTCCTACAATGAGCAGTTCTTC
TRBD2	TRBV11-1	-	TRBJ2-7	CASTSWGLAGLSSYEQYF	TGTGCCAGCACCTCATGGGGACTAGCGGGTCTCAGCTCCTACGAGCAGTACTTC
TRBD2	TRBV24-1	-	TRBJ2-3	CATSAHGGGTDTQYF	TGTGCCACCAGTGCCCACGGGGGGGGCACAGATACGCAGTATTTT
-	TRBV7-9	few	TRBJ1-6	CASSLGTGSSLHF	TGTGCCAGCAGCTTAGGTACAGGGTCCTCCCTCCACTTT
-	TRBV7-9	-	TRBJ2-7	CASSLDPFTYEQYF	TGTGCCAGCAGCTTAGACCCCTTCACCTACGAGCAGTACTTC
-	TRBV5-6	few	TRBJ1-1	CASSLVAATEAFF	TGTGCCAGCAGCTTGGTGGCCGCTACTGAAGCTTTCTTT
-	TRBV4-1	many	TRBJ2-3	CASSQAGSVTDTQYF	TGCGCCAGCAGCCAAGCCGGGTCGGTCACAGATACGCAGTATTTT
TRBD1	TRBV7-6	-	TRBJ2-7	CASSPDRGNYEQYF	TGTGCCAGCAGCCCCGACAGGGGCAACTACGAGCAGTACTTC
-	TRBV5-1	-	TRBJ1-5	CASSLGPDQPQHF	TGCGCCAGCAGCTTGGGTCCAGATCAGCCCCAGCATTTT
TRBD2	TRBV12-5	-	TRBJ2-3	CASGAGLAVTDTQYF	TGTGCTAGTGGGGCCGGACTAGCGGTCACAGATACGCAGTATTTT
TRBD1	TRBV30	-	TRBJ2-7	CAWFGTGNEQYF	TGTGCCTGGTTCGGGACAGGGAACGAGCAGTACTTC
-	TRBV15	few	TRBJ2-3	CATSRSLPDTQYF	TGTGCCACCAGCAGATCGTTACCCGATACGCAGTATTTT
-	TRBV30	-	TRBJ2-5	CAWSADHPTQYF	TGTGCCTGGAGTGCTGACCATCCGACCCAGTACTTC
-	TRBV7-3	-	TRBJ2-1	CASSSGLPPNEQFF	TGTGCCAGCAGCTCGGGACTTCCTCCTAATGAGCAGTTCTTC
TRBD2	TRBV7-8	few	TRBJ2-1	CASSLFRLAGKLNNEQFF	TGTGCCAGCAGCTTATTCCGACTAGCGGGAAAACTTAACAATGAGCAGTTCTTC
-	TRBV7-2	-	TRBJ2-7	CASSSTPLQGTLQYF	TGTGCCAGCAGCTCTACTCCCCTACAGGGTACATTGCAGTACTTC
TRBD1	TRBV11-2	few	TRBJ1-1	CASSRQGWDTEAFF	TGTGCCAGCAGCCGACAGGGCTGGGACACTGAAGCTTTCTTT
-	TRBV28	-	TRBJ1-1	CASSPPGPAFF	TGTGCCAGCAGTCCCCCGGGCCCAGCTTTCTTT
-	TRBV4-2	-	TRBJ1-2	CASSQEVSEGYGYTF	TGTGCCAGCAGCCAAGAGGTTTCTGAGGGGTATGGCTACACCTTC
-	TRBV7-8	few	TRBJ2-5	CASSYLEVVETQYF	TGTGCCAGCAGCTATTTAGAGGTCGTAGAGACCCAGTACTTC
-	TRBV5-1	many	TRBJ1-3	CASSLVGSGNTIYF	TGCGCCAGCAGCTTGGTTGGCTCTGGAAACACCATATATTTT
TRBD1	TRBV6-5	many	TRBJ2-4	CASSYSPTGEDIQYF	TGTGCCAGCAGTTACTCTCCCACAGGGGAAGACATTCAGTACTTC
TRBD2	TRBV20-1	-	TRBJ2-3	CSARESGADTQYF	TGCAGTGCTAGGGAAAGCGGGGCAGATACGCAGTATTTT
-	TRBV4-2	-	TRBJ2-7	CASSQDGSARAGEQYF	TGTGCCAGCAGCCAAGATGGATCGGCTCGAGCTGGCGAGCAGTACTTC